This passage covers 5 T cell receptor beta chains from one sample sequenced in a study of CD8 T cells in ankylosing spondylitis. One entry per CDR3 protein results from TCRdb running MiXCR on the 5' RACE reads. The sample consists of some 120,000 distinct CDR3 sequences, roughly 13% of them appearing once. Source material: blood, either unsorted or a sorted T cell fraction (not recorded which). These receptors were taken from a female donor with ankylosing spondylitis or in good health (not recorded which).

The chain joins TRBV21-1 to TRBJ1-5; the D call of TRBD1 is as the table states it, not checked on the DNA. TRBV21-1 is shown as a pseudogene. This CDR3 contains 16 residues. In DNA, the CDR3 is TGTGCCACCCCGGGACAGGGGGCTAGAGGCAATCAGCCCCAGCATTTT. Encoded protein: CATPGQGARGNQPQHF.

CDR3 region: CASSYFEGYTF. In DNA form, the CDR3 reads TGTGCCAGCAGTTACTTTGAAGGCTACACCTTC. This chain uses TRBV12-3 or TRBV12-4 with TRBJ1-2; D is ambiguous. CDR3 size: 11 residues. The ends were cut back, 4 bases at V and 8 bases at J, with 8 bases in the middle.

The chain joins TRBV19 to TRBJ2-7; the D is unclear. The CDR3 contains 13 residues. In germline, CDR1 is LNHDA, CDR2 SQIVND (reference sequence). The V end lost 7 bases, the J end lost 0 bases, and 10 bases lay between the germline ends. The CDR3 region has the DNA TGTGCCAGTAAAGACCTCTCCTCCTACGAGCAGTACTTC. Its protein is CASKDLSSYEQYF.

Remarks on this clonotype: A single base separates this from a much larger clone, so it may be a read error. The chain is built from TRBV9 and TRBJ1-3; no reliable D call. The CDR3 has 14 residues. Germline CDR1 SGDLS, CDR2 YYNGEE. The CDR3 region has the DNA TGTACCAGCAGCACACGGGTCTCTGGAAACACCATATATTTT. The encoded protein is CTSSTRVSGNTIYF.

This clonotype was found a few times. This sequence joins TRBV5-1 and TRBJ2-2; possible D gene TRBD2, 6 bases. V lost 6 bases to trimming and J lost 2 bases, with 14 bases between them. This CDR3 has 15 residues. Germline values: CDR1 SGHRS, CDR2 YFSETQ. CDR3 loop: CASNAEEGNTGELFF. The CDR3 DNA reads TGCGCCAGCAACGCGGAGGAGGGAAACACCGGGGAGCTGTTTTTT.